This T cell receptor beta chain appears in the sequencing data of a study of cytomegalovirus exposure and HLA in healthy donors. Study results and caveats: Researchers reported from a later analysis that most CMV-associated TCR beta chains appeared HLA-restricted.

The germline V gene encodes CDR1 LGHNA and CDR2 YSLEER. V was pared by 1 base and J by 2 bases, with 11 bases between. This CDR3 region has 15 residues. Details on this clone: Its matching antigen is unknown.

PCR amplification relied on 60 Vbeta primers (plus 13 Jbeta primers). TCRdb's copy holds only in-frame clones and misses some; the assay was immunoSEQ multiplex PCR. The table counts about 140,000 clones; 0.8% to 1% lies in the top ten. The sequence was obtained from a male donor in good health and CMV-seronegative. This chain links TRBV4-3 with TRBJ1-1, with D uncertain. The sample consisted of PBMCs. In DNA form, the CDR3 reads TGCGCCAGCAGCCAAGCGGCGACAATCAACACTGAAGCTTTCTTT. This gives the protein CASSQAATINTEAFF.